A selection of T cell receptor beta chains follows, all from one sample in a study of T cell responses to AZD1222 COVID-19 vaccine. TCRdb keeps only in-frame clones here, not all; method: immunoSEQ multiplex PCR. The sample lists around 79,000 clones, about 85% occurring once. The source material was peripheral blood, sampled on day 0 of AZD1222 vaccination. Receptors were obtained from an adult in good health. Both conserved end residues are part of each CDR3. D genes are given only for firm matches. The size of a clone is reported for some rows only, either as once, few or many, or as a class for expanded clones.

v_gene: TRBV6-1; abundance: -; d_gene: -; j_gene: TRBJ2-3; CDR3nt: TGTGCCAGCAGTGAAACGGTCGGGGGCACAGATACGCAGTATTTT; CDR3aa: CASSETVGGTDTQYF
v_gene: TRBV2; abundance: -; d_gene: TRBD2; j_gene: TRBJ2-1; CDR3nt: TGTGCCAGCAGTGCCGCTAGCGGCTACAATGAGCAGTTCTTC; CDR3aa: CASSAASGYNEQFF
v_gene: TRBV7-9; abundance: -; d_gene: -; j_gene: TRBJ2-1; CDR3nt: TGTGCCAGCAGCCTAGACAGGGCGGGACAGTTCTTC; CDR3aa: CASSLDRAGQFF
v_gene: TRBV18; abundance: -; d_gene: TRBD1; j_gene: TRBJ1-2; CDR3nt: TGTGCCAGCTCACCACCGGACAGGGTCTTCGATGGCTACACCTTC; CDR3aa: CASSPPDRVFDGYTF
v_gene: TRBV25-1; abundance: -; d_gene: -; j_gene: TRBJ1-2; CDR3nt: TGTGCCAGCAGTGTGGGGACCTATGGCTACACCTTC; CDR3aa: CASSVGTYGYTF
v_gene: TRBV10-2; abundance: -; d_gene: TRBD2; j_gene: TRBJ2-7; CDR3nt: TGCGCCAGCAGACCGGGACTAGCCTACGAGCAGTACTTC; CDR3aa: CASRPGLAYEQYF
v_gene: TRBV6-5; abundance: once; d_gene: TRBD1; j_gene: TRBJ2-3; CDR3nt: TGTGCCAGCAGTTACTCGTGGACAGGGAGCACAGATACGCAGTATTTT; CDR3aa: CASSYSWTGSTDTQYF
v_gene: TRBV11-1; abundance: -; d_gene: -; j_gene: TRBJ2-1; CDR3nt: TGTGCCAGCAGCTCAATCGGGACTGCAGCCTACAATGAGCAGTTCTTC; CDR3aa: CASSSIGTAAYNEQFF
v_gene: TRBV27; abundance: -; d_gene: -; j_gene: TRBJ2-3; CDR3nt: TGTGCCAGCAGTTTGAAGGGCCTCTACACAGATACGCAGTATTTT; CDR3aa: CASSLKGLYTDTQYF
v_gene: TRBV23-1; abundance: -; d_gene: -; j_gene: TRBJ2-5; CDR3nt: TGCGCCAGGTGCCACCCGACCCTCCAAGAGACCCAGTACTTC; CDR3aa: CARCHPTLQETQYF
v_gene: TRBV27; abundance: -; d_gene: TRBD1; j_gene: TRBJ1-2; CDR3nt: TGTGCCAGCAGCCGTACAGGGGGTGGCTACACCTTC; CDR3aa: CASSRTGGGYTF
v_gene: TRBV3-1/TRBV3-2; abundance: -; d_gene: -; j_gene: TRBJ1-6; CDR3nt: TGTGCCAGCAGGATGAGAGAATCACCCCTCCACTTT; CDR3aa: CASRMRESPLHF
v_gene: TRBV5-4; abundance: -; d_gene: -; j_gene: TRBJ2-1; CDR3nt: TGTGCCAGCAGCAACAGGGTAGGGCAGTTCTTC; CDR3aa: CASSNRVGQFF
v_gene: TRBV7-9; abundance: -; d_gene: -; j_gene: TRBJ1-3; CDR3nt: TGTGCCAGCAGCTCAAGAGCGTCCAACTCTGGAAACACCATATATTTT; CDR3aa: CASSSRASNSGNTIYF
v_gene: TRBV5-5; abundance: -; d_gene: TRBD1; j_gene: TRBJ1-5; CDR3nt: TGTGCCAGCAGACCCGGGACAGGGGACATAGGGCCCCAGCATTTT; CDR3aa: CASRPGTGDIGPQHF
v_gene: TRBV19; abundance: -; d_gene: -; j_gene: TRBJ2-7; CDR3nt: TGTGCCAGTAGTCTCGGACACGACGTCTACGAGCAGTACTTC; CDR3aa: CASSLGHDVYEQYF
v_gene: TRBV30; abundance: few; d_gene: TRBD2; j_gene: TRBJ2-3; CDR3nt: TGTGCCTGGTCCCCCTCCGGGACTAGCGGGTTGGGCACAGATACGCAGTATTTT; CDR3aa: CAWSPSGTSGLGTDTQYF
v_gene: TRBV7-2; abundance: -; d_gene: -; j_gene: TRBJ2-4; CDR3nt: TGTGCCAGCAGCCCCATGGTGGGCAACATTCAGTACTTC; CDR3aa: CASSPMVGNIQYF
v_gene: TRBV3-1/TRBV3-2; abundance: -; d_gene: TRBD2; j_gene: TRBJ2-2; CDR3nt: TGTGCCAGCAGCCAAGAAGTGGTAGCGGGTAACACCGGGGAGCTGTTTTTT; CDR3aa: CASSQEVVAGNTGELFF
v_gene: TRBV27; abundance: -; d_gene: -; j_gene: TRBJ2-7; CDR3nt: TGTGCCAGCAGACCTCTTTTAGGGGGGGCCTCCGAGCAGTACTTC; CDR3aa: CASRPLLGGASEQYF
v_gene: TRBV18; abundance: -; d_gene: -; j_gene: TRBJ2-2; CDR3nt: TGTGCCAGCTCACCTCGAGGGCAGACGAACACCGGGGAGCTGTTTTTT; CDR3aa: CASSPRGQTNTGELFF
v_gene: TRBV28; abundance: -; d_gene: -; j_gene: TRBJ1-1; CDR3nt: TGTGCCAGCAGTTTATTGTATCTTGGGGGTGAAGCTTTCTTT; CDR3aa: CASSLLYLGGEAFF
v_gene: TRBV18; abundance: once; d_gene: -; j_gene: TRBJ1-1; CDR3nt: TGTGCCAGCTCACCTGGGTCAGTAGTACAGGGCTACACTGAAGCTTTCTTT; CDR3aa: CASSPGSVVQGYTEAFF
v_gene: TRBV23-1; abundance: -; d_gene: -; j_gene: TRBJ1-2; CDR3nt: TGCGCCAGCAGCTCCGGCAGGGCAGAGTTTACCTATGGCTACACCTTC; CDR3aa: CASSSGRAEFTYGYTF
v_gene: TRBV11-2; abundance: -; d_gene: TRBD1; j_gene: TRBJ2-2; CDR3nt: TGTGCCAGCAGCAAACGGACAGGGGGCATCGGGGAGCTGTTTTTT; CDR3aa: CASSKRTGGIGELFF
v_gene: TRBV19; abundance: -; d_gene: -; j_gene: TRBJ1-1; CDR3nt: TGTGCCAGTAGTATGATCAGGGACCGCCGAGAAGCTTTCTTT; CDR3aa: CASSMIRDRREAFF
v_gene: TRBV5-4; abundance: -; d_gene: -; j_gene: TRBJ1-4; CDR3nt: TGTGCCAGCAGCTTGCCAGGGGATGAAAAACTGTTTTTT; CDR3aa: CASSLPGDEKLFF
v_gene: TRBV5-1; abundance: -; d_gene: -; j_gene: TRBJ1-1; CDR3nt: TGCGCCAGCAGCACAGGGACCCGGCCGGGAGGAGCTTTCTTT; CDR3aa: CASSTGTRPGGAFF
v_gene: TRBV7-2; abundance: -; d_gene: TRBD1; j_gene: TRBJ1-1; CDR3nt: TGTGCCAGCAGCTTAAGGACAGGGAACACTGAAGCTTTCTTT; CDR3aa: CASSLRTGNTEAFF
v_gene: TRBV6-5; abundance: -; d_gene: TRBD2; j_gene: TRBJ2-7; CDR3nt: TGTGCCAGCGGTTCGGGGGCGGGAGGTAGCTACGAGCAGTACTTC; CDR3aa: CASGSGAGGSYEQYF
v_gene: TRBV6-2/TRBV6-3; abundance: few; d_gene: TRBD2; j_gene: TRBJ2-1; CDR3nt: TGTGCCAGCAGTTACTCGACCTGGACTAGCGGATACTCCTACAATGAGCAGTTCTTC; CDR3aa: CASSYSTWTSGYSYNEQFF
v_gene: TRBV7-9; abundance: -; d_gene: -; j_gene: TRBJ2-2; CDR3nt: TGTGCCAGCAGCTTAACAACGGGGGCCGACACCGGGGAGCTGTTTTTT; CDR3aa: CASSLTTGADTGELFF
v_gene: TRBV13; abundance: -; d_gene: TRBD1; j_gene: TRBJ1-2; CDR3nt: TGTGCCAGCAGCGACAGGGGGATTTGCACCTTC; CDR3aa: CASSDRGICTF
v_gene: TRBV5-1; abundance: -; d_gene: TRBD1; j_gene: TRBJ2-5; CDR3nt: TGCGCCAGCAGCATCTGGACAGGGGGGCAAGAGACCCAGTACTTC; CDR3aa: CASSIWTGGQETQYF
v_gene: TRBV12-1; abundance: -; d_gene: -; j_gene: TRBJ2-7; CDR3nt: TGTGCCAGCAGCTCCGGGACTACCCACTCCTACGAGCAGTACTTC; CDR3aa: CASSSGTTHSYEQYF
v_gene: TRBV7-8; abundance: -; d_gene: -; j_gene: TRBJ1-5; CDR3nt: TGTGCCAGCAGCCTCCTACGCGGGGAGAATAGCAATCAGCCCCAGCATTTT; CDR3aa: CASSLLRGENSNQPQHF
v_gene: TRBV6-2/TRBV6-3; abundance: -; d_gene: TRBD2; j_gene: TRBJ2-4; CDR3nt: TGTGCCAGCAGTAGGGGCGGGAGCGAAAACATTCAGTACTTC; CDR3aa: CASSRGGSENIQYF
v_gene: TRBV18; abundance: once; d_gene: TRBD2; j_gene: TRBJ2-1; CDR3nt: TGTGCCAGCTCACCACCAGGACTAGCCGGTGAGGATGAGCAGTTCTTC; CDR3aa: CASSPPGLAGEDEQFF
v_gene: TRBV19; abundance: -; d_gene: -; j_gene: TRBJ1-4; CDR3nt: TGTGCCAGTAGTTCTCAGAGGGATGAAAAACTGTTTTTT; CDR3aa: CASSSQRDEKLFF
v_gene: TRBV9; abundance: -; d_gene: -; j_gene: TRBJ2-7; CDR3nt: TGTGCCAGCAGCCCGTCGGCAGGGGAAGGGTACGAGCAGTACTTC; CDR3aa: CASSPSAGEGYEQYF
v_gene: TRBV4-3; abundance: -; d_gene: -; j_gene: TRBJ1-1; CDR3nt: TGCGCCAGCAGGAAGGGGGGGGGCTTGAACACTGAAGCTTTCTTT; CDR3aa: CASRKGGGLNTEAFF
v_gene: TRBV27; abundance: -; d_gene: -; j_gene: TRBJ2-5; CDR3nt: TGTGCCAGCAGTCCCGAAATCCGCCGAGAGGTGGAAGAGACCCAGTACTTC; CDR3aa: CASSPEIRREVEETQYF
v_gene: TRBV7-2; abundance: -; d_gene: TRBD2; j_gene: TRBJ2-1; CDR3nt: TGTGCCAGCAGCTCCGGACTAGCGGGTCACAATGAGCAGTTCTTC; CDR3aa: CASSSGLAGHNEQFF
v_gene: TRBV15; abundance: -; d_gene: -; j_gene: TRBJ1-1; CDR3nt: TGTGCCACCAGCAGGGGGCCAGGGGTGCAGGGTGAAGCTTTCTTT; CDR3aa: CATSRGPGVQGEAFF
v_gene: TRBV7-7; abundance: -; d_gene: -; j_gene: TRBJ2-2; CDR3nt: TGTGCTAGCAGTTCCCGTGGCGGGGAGCTGTTTTTT; CDR3aa: CASSSRGGELFF
v_gene: TRBV6-5; abundance: -; d_gene: TRBD2; j_gene: TRBJ2-7; CDR3nt: TGTGCCAGCAGTTACTCGAGAGCGGGAGCCAGCGAGCAGTACTTC; CDR3aa: CASSYSRAGASEQYF
v_gene: TRBV19; abundance: -; d_gene: -; j_gene: TRBJ2-1; CDR3nt: TGTGCCAGTAGTATAGAAGGTGGGCTAGCGCCAGGGGTCCACAATGAGCAGTTCTTC; CDR3aa: CASSIEGGLAPGVHNEQFF